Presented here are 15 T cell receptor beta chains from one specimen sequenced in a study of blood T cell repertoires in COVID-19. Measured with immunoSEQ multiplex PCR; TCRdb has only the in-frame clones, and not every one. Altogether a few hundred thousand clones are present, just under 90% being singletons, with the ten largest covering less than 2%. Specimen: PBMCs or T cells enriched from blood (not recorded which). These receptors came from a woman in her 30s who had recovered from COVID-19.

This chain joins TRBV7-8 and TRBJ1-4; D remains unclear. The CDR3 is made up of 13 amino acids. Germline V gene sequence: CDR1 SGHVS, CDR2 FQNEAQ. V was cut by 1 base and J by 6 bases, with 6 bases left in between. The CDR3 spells CASSLETDEKLFF. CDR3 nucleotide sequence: TGTGCCAGCAGCTTAGAGACTGATGAAAAACTGTTTTTT.

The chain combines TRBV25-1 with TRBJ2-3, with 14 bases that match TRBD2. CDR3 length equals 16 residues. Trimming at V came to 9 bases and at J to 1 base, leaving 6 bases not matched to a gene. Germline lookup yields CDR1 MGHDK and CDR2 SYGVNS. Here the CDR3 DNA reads TGTGCCAGTACCCCGGGACTAGCGGGGGGCACAGATACGCAGTATTTT. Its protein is CASTPGLAGGTDTQYF.

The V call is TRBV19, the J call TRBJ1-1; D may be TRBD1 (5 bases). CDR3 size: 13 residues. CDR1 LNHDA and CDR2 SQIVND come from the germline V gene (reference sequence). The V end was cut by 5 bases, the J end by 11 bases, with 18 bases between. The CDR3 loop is CASSRGPGEKAFF. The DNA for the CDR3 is TGTGCCAGTAGTCGGGGACCGGGGGAGAAGGCTTTCTTT.

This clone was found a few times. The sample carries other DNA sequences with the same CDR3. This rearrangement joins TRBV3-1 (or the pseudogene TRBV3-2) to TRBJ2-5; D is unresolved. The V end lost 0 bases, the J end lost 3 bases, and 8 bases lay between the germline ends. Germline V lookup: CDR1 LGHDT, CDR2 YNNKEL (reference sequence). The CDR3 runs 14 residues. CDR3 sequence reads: CASSQDLAEETQYF. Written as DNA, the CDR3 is TGTGCCAGCAGCCAAGATCTGGCAGAAGAGACCCAGTACTTC.

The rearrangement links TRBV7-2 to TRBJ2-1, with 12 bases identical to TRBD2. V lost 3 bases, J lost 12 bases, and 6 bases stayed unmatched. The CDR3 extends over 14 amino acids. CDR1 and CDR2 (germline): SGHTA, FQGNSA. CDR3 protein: CASSFRLAGVSQFF. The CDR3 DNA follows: TGTGCCAGCAGCTTCAGACTAGCGGGAGTATCGCAGTTCTTC.

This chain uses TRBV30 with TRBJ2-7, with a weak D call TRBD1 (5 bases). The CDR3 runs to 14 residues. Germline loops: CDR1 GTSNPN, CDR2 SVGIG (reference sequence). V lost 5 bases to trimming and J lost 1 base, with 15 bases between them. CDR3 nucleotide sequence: TGTGCCTGGGGTGGGGCACCCAATTCCTACGAGCAGTACTTC. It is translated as CAWGGAPNSYEQYF.

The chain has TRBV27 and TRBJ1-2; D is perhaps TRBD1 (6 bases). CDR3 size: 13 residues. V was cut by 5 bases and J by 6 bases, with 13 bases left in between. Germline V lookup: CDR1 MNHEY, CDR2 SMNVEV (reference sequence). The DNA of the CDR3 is TGTGCCAGCAGTCCCAGGGGTCGGAATGGCTACACCTTC. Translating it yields CASSPRGRNGYTF.

CDR3: CASSEDRHENQPQHF. DNA for the CDR3: TGTGCCAGCAGTGAAGATCGTCACGAGAATCAGCCCCAGCATTTT. The chain links TRBV2 to TRBJ1-5; no clear D gene. Germline CDR1 and CDR2: SNHLY and FYNNEI. Trimming took 1 base from V and 4 from J, leaving 11 bases between them. The length of the CDR3 is 15 residues.

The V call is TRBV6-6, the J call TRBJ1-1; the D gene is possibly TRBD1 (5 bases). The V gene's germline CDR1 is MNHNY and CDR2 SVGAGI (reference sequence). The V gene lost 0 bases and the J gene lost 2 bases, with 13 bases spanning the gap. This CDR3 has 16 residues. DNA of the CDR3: TGTGCCAGCAGTTACTCGAAGGGGAGGGACAACACTGAAGCTTTCTTT. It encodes CASSYSKGRDNTEAFF.

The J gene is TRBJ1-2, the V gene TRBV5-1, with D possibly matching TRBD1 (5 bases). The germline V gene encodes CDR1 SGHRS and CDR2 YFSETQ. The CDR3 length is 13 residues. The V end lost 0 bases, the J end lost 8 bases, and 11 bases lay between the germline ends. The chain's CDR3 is CASSLDGARGYTF. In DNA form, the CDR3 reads TGCGCCAGCAGCTTGGATGGGGCGAGGGGCTACACCTTC.

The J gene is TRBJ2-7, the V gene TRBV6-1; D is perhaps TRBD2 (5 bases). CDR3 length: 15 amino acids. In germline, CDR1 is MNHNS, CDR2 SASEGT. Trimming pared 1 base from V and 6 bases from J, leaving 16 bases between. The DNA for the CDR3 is TGTGCCAGCAGTGAAGTACGGGGTAGCTCCGGCGAGCAGTACTTC. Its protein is CASSEVRGSSGEQYF.

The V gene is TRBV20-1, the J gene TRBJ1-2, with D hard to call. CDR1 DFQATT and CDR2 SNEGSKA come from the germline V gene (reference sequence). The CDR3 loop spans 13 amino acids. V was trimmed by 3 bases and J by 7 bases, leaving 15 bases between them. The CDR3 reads CSASETSSFGYTF. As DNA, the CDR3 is TGCAGTGCTAGTGAAACTTCGTCTTTTGGCTACACCTTC.

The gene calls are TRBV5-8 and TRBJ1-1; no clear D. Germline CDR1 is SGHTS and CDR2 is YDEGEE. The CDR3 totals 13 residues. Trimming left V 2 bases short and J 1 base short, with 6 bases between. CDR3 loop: CASSLLENTEAFF. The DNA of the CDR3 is TGTGCCAGCAGCTTATTAGAGAACACTGAAGCTTTCTTT.

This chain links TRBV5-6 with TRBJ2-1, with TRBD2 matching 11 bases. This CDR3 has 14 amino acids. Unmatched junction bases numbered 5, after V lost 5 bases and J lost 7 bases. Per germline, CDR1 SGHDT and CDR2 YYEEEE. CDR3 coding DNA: TGTGCCAGCAGACTAGCGGGAGATGGAAATGAGCAGTTCTTC. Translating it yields CASRLAGDGNEQFF. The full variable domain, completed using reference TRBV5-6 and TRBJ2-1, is DAGVTQSPTHLIKTRGQQVTLRCSPKSGHDTVSWYQQALGQGPQFIFQYYEEEERQRGNFPDRFSGHQFPNYSSELNVNALLLGDSALYLCASRLAGDGNEQFFGPGTRLTVL.

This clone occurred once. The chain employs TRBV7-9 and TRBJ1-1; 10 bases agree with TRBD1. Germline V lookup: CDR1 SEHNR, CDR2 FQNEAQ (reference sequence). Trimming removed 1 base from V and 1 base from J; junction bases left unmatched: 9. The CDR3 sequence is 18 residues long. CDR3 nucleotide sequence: TGTGCCAGCAGCTTAGGATTGGGACAGGGGAGGAGGAACACTGAAGCTTTCTTT. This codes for CASSLGLGQGRRNTEAFF.